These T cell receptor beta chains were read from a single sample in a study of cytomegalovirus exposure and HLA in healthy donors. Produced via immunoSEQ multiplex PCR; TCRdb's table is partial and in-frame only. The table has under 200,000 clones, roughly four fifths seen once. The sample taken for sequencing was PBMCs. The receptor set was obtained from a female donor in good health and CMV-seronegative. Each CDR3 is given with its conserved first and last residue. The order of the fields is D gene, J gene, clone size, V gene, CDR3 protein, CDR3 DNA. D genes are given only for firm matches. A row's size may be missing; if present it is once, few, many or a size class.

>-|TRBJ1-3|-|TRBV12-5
CASAPPGIDGNTIYF
TGTGCTAGTGCCCCTCCAGGGATCGATGGAAACACCATATATTTT
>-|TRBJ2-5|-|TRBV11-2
CASSLTRRFQETQYF
TGTGCCAGCAGCTTAACTAGGCGATTCCAAGAGACCCAGTACTTC
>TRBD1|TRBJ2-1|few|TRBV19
CASSIVQGRAYNEQFF
TGTGCCAGTAGTATAGTACAGGGGCGCGCCTACAATGAGCAGTTCTTC
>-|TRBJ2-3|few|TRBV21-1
CASSRRLAGEVDTQYF
TGTGCCAGCAGCCGTCGACTAGCGGGAGAGGTAGATACGCAGTATTTT
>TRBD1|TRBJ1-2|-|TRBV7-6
CASSRNLRDRDGYTF
TGTGCCAGCAGCCGTAACCTCCGGGACAGGGATGGCTACACCTTC
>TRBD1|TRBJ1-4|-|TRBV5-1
CASSPSGGAKVVREKLFF
TGCGCCAGCAGCCCATCAGGGGGCGCAAAGGTCGTCCGAGAAAAACTGTTTTTT
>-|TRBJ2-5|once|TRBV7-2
CASSFRDSETQYF
TGTGCCAGCAGCTTTAGGGACTCAGAGACCCAGTACTTC
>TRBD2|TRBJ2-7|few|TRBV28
CASGLAEPQYF
TGTGCCAGCGGGCTAGCGGAACCGCAGTACTTC
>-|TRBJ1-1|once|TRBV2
CASTSHQTRMTTTEAFF
TGTGCCAGCACCTCACACCAGACACGTATGACCACTACTGAAGCTTTCTTT
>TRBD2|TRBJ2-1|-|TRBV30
CAWRAARRLAGGPGNNEQFF
TGTGCCTGGAGGGCAGCCAGAAGGCTAGCGGGGGGGCCGGGGAACAATGAGCAGTTCTTC
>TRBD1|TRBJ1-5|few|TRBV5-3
CARSCPTGGNQPQHF
TGTGCCAGAAGCTGCCCCACAGGGGGCAATCAGCCCCAGCATTTT
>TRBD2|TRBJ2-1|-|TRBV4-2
CASSPTGLADYNEQFF
TGTGCCAGCAGCCCCACGGGACTAGCTGATTACAATGAGCAGTTCTTC
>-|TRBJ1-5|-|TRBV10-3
CAISERQGGNQPQHF
TGTGCCATCAGTGAGAGGCAGGGAGGAAATCAGCCCCAGCATTTT
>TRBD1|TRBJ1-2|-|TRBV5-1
CASIGDRGIGGYTF
TGCGCCAGCATCGGGGACAGGGGCATCGGGGGCTACACCTTC
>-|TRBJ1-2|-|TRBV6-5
CASSESGTFGYTF
TGTGCCAGCAGTGAATCAGGGACATTTGGCTACACCTTC
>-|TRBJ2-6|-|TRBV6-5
CASSYSGTGANVLTF
TGTGCCAGCAGTTACAGCGGTACTGGGGCCAACGTCCTGACTTTC
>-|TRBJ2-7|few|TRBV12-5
CASGQGAYEQYF
TGTGCTAGTGGCCAGGGTGCCTACGAGCAGTACTTC
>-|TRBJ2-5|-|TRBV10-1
CASSEVGGQETQYF
TGCGCCAGCAGTGAGGTTGGGGGGCAAGAGACCCAGTACTTC
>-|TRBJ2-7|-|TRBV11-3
CASSLPGGREQYF
TGTGCCAGCAGCTTACCCGGGGGTCGCGAGCAGTACTTC
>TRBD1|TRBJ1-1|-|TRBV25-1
CASRFQGGMNTEAFF
TGTGCCAGCAGGTTTCAGGGGGGCATGAACACTGAAGCTTTCTTT
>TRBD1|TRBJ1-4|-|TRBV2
CASSIPGQGGEKLFF
TGTGCCAGCAGTATACCGGGACAGGGGGGAGAAAAACTGTTTTTT
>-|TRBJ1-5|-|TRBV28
CASLGGGNQPQHF
TGTGCCAGCCTTGGGGGGGGCAATCAGCCCCAGCATTTT
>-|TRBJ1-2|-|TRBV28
CASTPRNYGYTF
TGTGCCAGCACCCCACGGAACTATGGCTACACCTTC
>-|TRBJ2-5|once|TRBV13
CASSSKETQYF
TGTGCCAGCAGCTCAAAAGAGACCCAGTACTTC
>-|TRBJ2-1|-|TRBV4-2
CASSQTPTRGWGEQFF
TGTGCCAGCAGCCAAACTCCTACTAGGGGGTGGGGTGAGCAGTTCTTC
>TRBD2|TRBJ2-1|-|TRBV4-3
CASSRTTVTSGRKGYNEQFF
TGCGCCAGCAGCCGCACCACCGTGACTAGCGGGAGGAAGGGCTACAATGAGCAGTTCTTC
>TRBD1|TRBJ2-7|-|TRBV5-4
CASSPGTGGEQYF
TGTGCCAGCAGCCCCGGGACAGGGGGCGAGCAGTACTTC
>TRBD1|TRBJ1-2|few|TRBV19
CASSALPGTGGSGYTF
TGTGCCAGTAGCGCATTACCGGGGACAGGGGGAAGTGGCTACACCTTC
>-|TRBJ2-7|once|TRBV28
CASSSQRPSYEQYF
TGTGCCAGCAGTTCCCAGCGGCCCTCTTACGAGCAGTACTTC
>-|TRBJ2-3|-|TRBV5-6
CASSFRTSGLRSTDTQYF
TGTGCCAGCAGCTTCCGGACATCTGGCCTTAGAAGCACAGATACGCAGTATTTT
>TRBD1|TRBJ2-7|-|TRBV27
CASSSDRGSYEQYF
TGTGCCAGCAGTTCGGACAGGGGAAGCTACGAGCAGTACTTC
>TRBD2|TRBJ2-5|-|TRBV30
CAWRNHGGGETQYF
TGTGCCTGGAGGAATCACGGGGGGGGAGAGACCCAGTACTTC
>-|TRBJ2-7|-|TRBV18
CASSPTGSEQYF
TGTGCCAGCTCGCCGACAGGCTCCGAGCAGTACTTC
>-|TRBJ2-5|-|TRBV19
CASSYTVQETQYF
TGTGCCAGTAGTTACACCGTCCAAGAGACCCAGTACTTC
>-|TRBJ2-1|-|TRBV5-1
CASSLVGSGYNEQFF
TGCGCCAGCAGCTTGGTGGGATCGGGATACAATGAGCAGTTCTTC
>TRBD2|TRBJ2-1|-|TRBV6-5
CASSRLAGSNEQFF
TGTGCCAGCAGCCGTCTAGCGGGATCCAATGAGCAGTTCTTC
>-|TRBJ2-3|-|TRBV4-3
CASSQEPWARPTDTQYF
TGCGCCAGCAGCCAAGAACCCTGGGCCCGGCCCACAGATACGCAGTATTTT
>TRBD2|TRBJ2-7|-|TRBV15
CATSKRGGTSYEQYF
TGTGCCACCAGCAAACGGGGAGGGACCTCCTACGAGCAGTACTTC
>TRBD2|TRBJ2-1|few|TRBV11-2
CASSLGRETDEQFF
TGTGCCAGCAGCTTAGGGCGGGAGACCGATGAGCAGTTCTTC
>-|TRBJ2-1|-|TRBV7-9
CASRPGVGNEQFF
TGTGCCAGCAGGCCAGGGGTTGGGAATGAGCAGTTCTTC
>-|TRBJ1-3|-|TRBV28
CASKGSPEGTIYF
TGTGCCAGCAAGGGTTCTCCAGAGGGCACCATATATTTT
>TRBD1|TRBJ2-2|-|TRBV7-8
CASGSYGPRGGQGAPGELFF
TGTGCCAGCGGCTCTTATGGGCCCCGGGGAGGACAGGGGGCGCCCGGGGAGCTGTTTTTT
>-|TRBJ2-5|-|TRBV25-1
CASSKTGIQETQYF
TGTGCCAGCAGTAAAACAGGGATACAAGAGACCCAGTACTTC